This T cell receptor beta chain was recovered during a study of cytomegalovirus exposure and HLA in healthy donors. Study-wide findings and caveats: A few V segments could not be told apart, such as TRBV6-2 and TRBV6-3, and were left out. Later analysis associated a missense DCLRE1C variant with TCR beta V- and J-gene trimming. TCR beta sequences reportedly predicted the HLA-A and HLA-B alleles of most subjects accurately. Cytomegalovirus association was assigned to about 150 TCR beta chains.

Only one count was recorded for this clone. Its antigen is not known. The CDR3 extends over 16 amino acids. The V end lost 4 bases, the J end lost 1 base, and 14 bases lay between the germline ends. Germline CDR1 reads LGHNA; CDR2 reads YNFKEQ. A multiplex PCR was run with 60 Vbeta primers and 13 Jbeta primers. Produced via immunoSEQ multiplex PCR; TCRdb's table is partial and in-frame only. The sample contains more than 150,000 clones, 82% of which appear only once. The chain carries TRBV4-2 and TRBJ1-5; D perhaps matches TRBD1 (6 bases). The sequenced sample consisted of PBMCs. The source of this sequence is a man aged 40-49 years in good health and CMV-seronegative. As DNA, the CDR3 is TGTGCCAGCAGCCCCCATGGGGGCGCGAGCAATCAGCCCCAGCATTTT. Residues: CASSPHGGASNQPQHF.